The 31 T cell receptor beta chains below were found in one sample sequenced in a study of blood T cell repertoires in COVID-19. Some clones are missing from TCRdb's copy, which holds only in-frame ones; the method was immunoSEQ multiplex PCR. The top ten clones hold 10% to 15% of a sample with approximately 68,000 clones, approximately 86% of them seen once. Sequencing used peripheral blood. Source of these receptors: a woman between 55 and 75 years old with acute or convalescent COVID-19.

The V and J genes are TRBV18 and TRBJ2-7; D is perhaps TRBD1 (6 bases). This CDR3 has 16 amino acids. V gave up 6 bases and J gave up 2 bases, with 20 bases separating them. Germline lookup yields CDR1 KGHSH and CDR2 LQKENI. CDR3 nucleotide sequence: TGTGCCAGCTCCGTACGCCCCGGGACACAAACCTACGAGCAGTACTTC. Protein sequence: CASSVRPGTQTYEQYF.

This clone came up a few times. This chain connects TRBV10-1 to TRBJ2-2; maybe TRBD1 (5 bases). With 4 bases removed from V and 3 bases from J, the gap between germline ends came to 15 bases. Germline lookup yields CDR1 WNHNN and CDR2 SYGVQD (reference sequence). CDR3 size: 16 residues. This CDR3 is CASSAQGNSDTGELFF. The CDR3 DNA reads TGCGCCAGCAGTGCCCAGGGAAATAGTGACACCGGGGAGCTGTTTTTT.

The V call is TRBV30, the J call TRBJ1-3; no definite D call. There are 11 residues in the CDR3. The V gene lost 8 bases and the J gene lost 4 bases, with 9 bases spanning the gap. Germline assignment: CDR1 GTSNPN and CDR2 SVGIG (reference sequence). The CDR3 loop is CAGLQGNTIYF. The CDR3 bases are TGTGCCGGATTACAGGGAAACACCATATATTTT.

V gene TRBV3-1 (or the pseudogene TRBV3-2) combines with J gene TRBJ2-7; 8 nucleotides agree with TRBD2. Germline CDR1 is LGHDT and CDR2 is YNNKEL (reference sequence). Germline trimming cut 0 bases from V and 9 bases from J; bases unmatched to any gene: 7. CDR3 length: 14 amino acids. CDR3: CASSQDPGTRVQYF. The CDR3 DNA reads as TGTGCCAGCAGCCAAGATCCTGGGACTAGGGTGCAGTACTTC.

V and J are TRBV5-6 and TRBJ2-7; tentative D call: TRBD2 (5 bases). This CDR3 region has 15 residues. Looked up from germline, CDR1 is SGHDT and CDR2 is YYEEEE. With 0 bases removed from V and 7 bases from J, the gap between germline ends came to 17 bases. DNA of the CDR3: TGTGCCAGCAGCTTGGTCGGGGTTTCGACCGCGGAGCAGTACTTC. Protein product: CASSLVGVSTAEQYF. The complete variable domain, with remaining parts taken from reference TRBV5-6 and TRBJ2-7, reads DAGVTQSPTHLIKTRGQQVTLRCSPKSGHDTVSWYQQALGQGPQFIFQYYEEEERQRGNFPDRFSGHQFPNYSSELNVNALLLGDSALYLCASSLVGVSTAEQYFGPGTRLTVT.

V gene TRBV6-6 combines with J gene TRBJ2-7, with D perhaps matching TRBD2 (5 bases). From germline, CDR1 is MNHNY and CDR2 SVGAGI (reference sequence). V was pared by 5 bases and J by 3 bases, with 11 bases between. CDR3 length: 13 residues. CDR3 region: CASSPRGNYEQYF. Here the CDR3 DNA reads TGTGCCAGCAGTCCCCGGGGTAACTACGAGCAGTACTTC.

This clone was seen more than once but under ten times. This chain links TRBV5-6 with TRBJ2-1; TRBD2 agrees at 9 bases. J lost 6 bases, V lost 4 bases, and 11 bases had no gene match. The CDR3 contains 16 residues. In germline, CDR1 is SGHDT, CDR2 YYEEEE. CDR3 sequence reads: CASSLPGLAGTNEQFF. The CDR3 DNA reads as TGTGCCAGCAGCCTCCCGGGGCTAGCGGGGACCAATGAGCAGTTCTTC.

This clone was seen a few times. The chain is built from TRBV4-1 and TRBJ2-7; D not certain. V lost 4 bases and J 3 bases, leaving 10 bases between the germline ends. Germline CDR1 and CDR2: MGHRA and YSYEKL. CDR3 length equals 13 residues. The CDR3 sequence: CASSLARGYEQYF. CDR3 sequence (DNA): TGCGCCAGCAGCCTCGCTCGAGGCTACGAGCAGTACTTC.

The chain links TRBV7-2 to TRBJ2-7; D unresolved. This CDR3 has 14 residues. Germline V gene data show CDR1 as SGHTA and CDR2 as FQGNSA. V was cut by 5 bases and J by 1 base, with 12 bases left in between. The CDR3 region has the DNA TGTGCCAGCAGCCTAATTAGTGTTTCCTACGAGCAGTACTTC. Protein sequence: CASSLISVSYEQYF.

The chain carries TRBV7-2 and TRBJ2-7; D not certain. The CDR3 runs to 14 residues. Germline V CDR1 and CDR2: SGHTA, FQGNSA. V dropped 2 bases and J dropped 0 bases, with 8 bases sitting between them. CDR3 DNA sequence: TGTGCCAGCAGCTTATTCGGAGACTCCTACGAGCAGTACTTC. The encoded protein is CASSLFGDSYEQYF. The full variable domain, rest sourced from reference TRBV7-2 and TRBJ2-7, is GAGVSQSPSNKVTEKGKDVELRCDPISGHTALYWYRQSLGQGLEFLIYFQGNSAPDKSGLPSDRFSAERTGGSVSTLTIQRTQQEDSAVYLCASSLFGDSYEQYFGPGTRLTVT.

This clone was counted a single time. The rearrangement links TRBV2 to TRBJ1-5; D not resolved. The CDR3 extends over 13 amino acids. V lost 3 bases and J 4 bases, leaving 7 bases between the germline ends. Per germline, CDR1 SNHLY and CDR2 FYNNEI. CDR3 sequence (DNA): TGTGCCAGCAGTGAGAGCATTAATCAGCCCCAGCATTTT. This gives the protein CASSESINQPQHF. The whole variable domain, filled in from reference TRBV2 and TRBJ1-5, reads EPEVTQTPSHQVTQMGQEVILRCVPISNHLYFYWYRQILGQKVEFLVSFYNNEISEKSEIFDDQFSVERPDGSNFTLKIRSTKLEDSAMYFCASSESINQPQHFGDGTRLSIL.

This chain connects TRBV5-4 to TRBJ1-2; 9 positions agree with TRBD1. The CDR3 is made up of 16 amino acids. V shed 0 bases and J 5 bases; nucleotides not matched to a gene: 8. Looked up from germline, CDR1 is SGHNT and CDR2 is YYREEE (reference sequence). CDR3 protein: CASSLVRQGGDYGYTF. The CDR3 nucleotides are TGTGCCAGCAGCTTGGTGAGACAGGGGGGGGATTATGGCTACACCTTC.

This sequence joins TRBV6-4 and TRBJ2-3; D remains unclear. The CDR3 has 15 amino acids. Trimming left V 0 bases short and J 2 bases short, with 9 bases between. Germline lookup yields CDR1 MRHNA and CDR2 SNTAGT. The CDR3 reads CASSDSPQDTDTQYF. The CDR3 coding sequence is TGTGCCAGCAGTGACTCCCCCCAGGACACAGATACGCAGTATTTT.

The V call is TRBV6-5, the J call TRBJ2-2; D is perhaps TRBD2 (6 bases). V lost 2 bases, J lost 6 bases, and 7 bases lay in between. This CDR3 contains 13 residues. Germline assignment: CDR1 MNHEY and CDR2 SVGAGI. The chain's CDR3 is CASSYTSPGELFF. The CDR3 nucleotides are TGTGCCAGCAGTTACACTAGCCCCGGGGAGCTGTTTTTT.

V usage is TRBV10-3 and J usage is TRBJ1-5, with 11 bases matching TRBD1. The CDR3 is 15 residues long. V trimming: 6 bases; J trimming: 6 bases; junction bases outside the gene matches: 7. Germline CDR1 reads ENHRY; CDR2 reads SYGVKD. DNA for the CDR3: TGTGCCATCAGACCGGGACAGGGGGACGGTCAGCCCCAGCATTTT. Translation gives CAIRPGQGDGQPQHF.

The rearrangement joins TRBV7-2 to TRBJ1-1; D unresolved. The CDR3 is 13 residues long. Deletions cut 2 bases from V and 4 bases from J, with 8 bases between. Germline V gene lookup returns CDR1 SGHTA and CDR2 FQGNSA. The DNA for the CDR3 is TGTGCCAGCAGCTTAACCCCGGGCACTGAAGCTTTCTTT. As protein: CASSLTPGTEAFF.

The genes are TRBV28 and TRBJ2-5, with D possibly TRBD2 on 6 matching bases. CDR3 length: 14 amino acids. The germline V and J ends were trimmed by 5 bases and 2 bases, with 12 bases remaining between them. Germline values: CDR1 MDHEN, CDR2 SYDVKM. In DNA, the CDR3 is TGTGCCAGCAGTGGAATAGCGGTGCAAGAGACCCAGTACTTC. Its protein is CASSGIAVQETQYF. Variable domain in full (rest from reference TRBV28 and TRBJ2-5): DVKVTQSSRYLVKRTGEKVFLECVQDMDHENMFWYRQDPGLGLRLIYFSYDVKMKEKGDIPEGYSVSREKKERFSLILESASTNQTSMYLCASSGIAVQETQYFGPGTRLLVL.

The chain employs TRBV3-1 (or the pseudogene TRBV3-2) and TRBJ2-3; TRBD2 is a possible D gene (7 bases). Germline V gene sequence: CDR1 LGHDT, CDR2 YNNKEL (reference sequence). Trimming removed 0 bases from V and 4 bases from J, with 20 bases in between. CDR3 size: 18 residues. DNA of the CDR3: TGTGCCAGCAGCCAAGAAATGACGTGGGGGGGCCTCTCAGATACGCAGTATTTT. Its protein is CASSQEMTWGGLSDTQYF.

V gene TRBV19 combines with J gene TRBJ1-2; D is perhaps TRBD1 (6 bases). CDR1 and CDR2 from the germline V gene are LNHDA and SQIVND (reference sequence). The germline V and J ends were trimmed by 5 bases and 8 bases, with 15 bases remaining between them. The CDR3 runs to 13 residues. The CDR3 nucleotides are TGTGCCAGTAGTGGCAGGGGATCGTTCGGCTACACCTTC. It encodes CASSGRGSFGYTF.

The chain combines TRBV28 with TRBJ2-7, with 9 bases lining up with TRBD2. After removal of 4 bases from V and 2 bases from J, the junction contained 9 bases not matched to a gene. CDR1 and CDR2 (germline): MDHEN, SYDVKM. The CDR3 runs to 16 residues. CDR3 DNA: TGTGCCAGCAGTTCCTTGGCTAGCGGGGTGACCTACGAGCAGTACTTC. Protein sequence: CASSSLASGVTYEQYF.

The chain has TRBV3-1 (or the pseudogene TRBV3-2) and TRBJ2-5; 9 positions match TRBD2. J was trimmed by 5 bases and V by 4 bases; bases with no gene match: 5. The CDR3 consists of 14 residues. In germline, CDR1 is LGHDT, CDR2 YNNKEL (reference sequence). In DNA, the CDR3 is TGTGCCAGCAGCCGCGCGGGGGGGCAGGAGACCCAGTACTTC. Its translation: CASSRAGGQETQYF.

The chain links TRBV12-3 or TRBV12-4 to TRBJ1-6, with no clear D. V lost 3 bases and J 7 bases, leaving 7 bases between the germline ends. The length of the CDR3 is 13 residues. CDR3 sequence reads: CASSFLQNSPLHF. DNA of the CDR3: TGTGCCAGCAGTTTTCTCCAGAATTCACCCCTCCACTTT.

The chain combines TRBV3-1 (or the pseudogene TRBV3-2) with TRBJ2-7; no reliable D call. Germline CDR1 is LGHDT and CDR2 is YNNKEL (reference sequence). The CDR3 contains 11 residues. V was shortened by 2 bases and J by 6 bases, with 5 bases between the two germline ends. CDR3 protein: CASSQRGEQYF. CDR3 DNA sequence: TGTGCCAGCAGCCAACGAGGCGAGCAGTACTTC.

This clone was seen only a few times. V and J are TRBV6-6 and TRBJ1-5; D is ambiguous. Per the germline V gene, CDR1 is MNHNY and CDR2 is SVGAGI (reference sequence). This CDR3 is built from 12 residues. Trimming took 8 bases from V and 10 from J, leaving 15 bases between them. Here the CDR3 DNA reads TGTGCCAGCGAGGGCCCAACCGCACCCCAGCATTTT. It specifies CASEGPTAPQHF.

The chain links TRBV25-1 to TRBJ2-1; D is unresolved. Germline V gene lookup returns CDR1 MGHDK and CDR2 SYGVNS. V was cut by 1 base and J by 2 bases, with 9 bases left in between. CDR3 length: 15 residues. The CDR3 nucleotides are TGTGCCAGCAGTGAATGGGCAGGTACCTACAATGAGCAGTTCTTC. The encoded protein is CASSEWAGTYNEQFF.

The chain joins TRBV30 to TRBJ2-5, with TRBD2 matching 8 bases. The CDR3 totals 14 residues. The germline V gene encodes CDR1 GTSNPN and CDR2 SVGIG (reference sequence). J gave up 8 bases and V 3 bases, and 11 bases lay outside the gene matches. The CDR3 DNA sequence: TGTGCCTGGAGCGGGCGGGGGGCCGAAGGAACCCAGTACTTC. Amino acids: CAWSGRGAEGTQYF.

The CDR3 nucleotides are TGTGCCAGCAGTCTACCTGGGGGGGAGACCCAGTACTTC. Translation: CASSLPGGETQYF. V usage is TRBV6-5 and J usage is TRBJ2-5; weak D call: TRBD2 (6 bases). V lost 5 bases and J 5 bases, leaving 12 bases between the germline ends. This CDR3 region has 13 residues. Per the germline V gene, CDR1 is MNHEY and CDR2 is SVGAGI.

The V gene is TRBV3-1 (or the pseudogene TRBV3-2), the J gene TRBJ2-2, with 8 bases fitting TRBD2. Germline lookup yields CDR1 LGHDT and CDR2 YNNKEL (reference sequence). V lost 2 bases, J lost 6 bases, and 11 bases stayed unmatched. CDR3 size: 17 residues. CDR3 DNA sequence: TGTGCCAGCAGCCAAAGATCCCTGGGCGGGGGGCCCGGGGAGCTGTTTTTT. This sequence encodes CASSQRSLGGGPGELFF.

The rearrangement links TRBV4-1 to TRBJ1-4, with D possibly being TRBD1 (5 bases). CDR3 size: 18 residues. Germline V gene lookup returns CDR1 MGHRA and CDR2 YSYEKL. The ends were cut back, 0 bases at V and 1 base at J, with 15 bases in the middle. The CDR3 reads CASSQDHGRVGTNEKLFF. The CDR3 coding sequence is TGCGCCAGCAGCCAAGATCACGGCAGGGTGGGAACTAATGAAAAACTGTTTTTT.

This clone was seen more than once but under ten times. The chain carries TRBV10-1 and TRBJ1-3; a weak D match, TRBD1 (6 bases). The V and J ends lost 3 bases and 2 bases respectively, with 11 bases between them. CDR1 is WNHNN and CDR2 is SYGVQD in the germline V gene (reference sequence). The CDR3 sequence is 15 residues long. Here the CDR3 reads CASSDPGTTGNTIYF. The DNA of the CDR3 is TGCGCCAGCAGTGACCCCGGGACAACTGGAAACACCATATATTTT.

The V gene is TRBV19, the J gene TRBJ1-6; 10 positions match TRBD1. V gave up 7 bases and J gave up 7 bases; unmatched junction bases: 7. Per germline, CDR1 LNHDA and CDR2 SQIVND (reference sequence). The CDR3 has 15 residues. The CDR3 nucleotides read TGTGCCAGTAATAACCGGGGACAGGGGAATTCACCCCTCCACTTT. It codes for CASNNRGQGNSPLHF.